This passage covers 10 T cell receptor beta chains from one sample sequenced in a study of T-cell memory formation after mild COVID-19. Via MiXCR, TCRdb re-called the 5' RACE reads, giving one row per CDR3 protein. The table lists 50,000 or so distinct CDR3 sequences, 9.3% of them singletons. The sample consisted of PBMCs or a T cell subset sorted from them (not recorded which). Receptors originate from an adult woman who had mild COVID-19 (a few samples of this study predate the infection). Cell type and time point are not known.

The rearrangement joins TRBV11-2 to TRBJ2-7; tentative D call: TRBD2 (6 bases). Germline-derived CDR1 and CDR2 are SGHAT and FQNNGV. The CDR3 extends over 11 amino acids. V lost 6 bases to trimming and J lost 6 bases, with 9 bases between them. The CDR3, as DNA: TGTGCCAGCAGTCGGAGGGGCGAGCAGTACTTC. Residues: CASSRRGEQYF.

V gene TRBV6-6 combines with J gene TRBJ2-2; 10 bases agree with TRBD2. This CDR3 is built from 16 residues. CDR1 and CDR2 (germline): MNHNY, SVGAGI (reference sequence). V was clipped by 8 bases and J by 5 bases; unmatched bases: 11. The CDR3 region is CASWPAGGPKTGELFF. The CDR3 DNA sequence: TGTGCCAGCTGGCCAGCGGGGGGGCCTAAAACCGGGGAGCTGTTTTTT.

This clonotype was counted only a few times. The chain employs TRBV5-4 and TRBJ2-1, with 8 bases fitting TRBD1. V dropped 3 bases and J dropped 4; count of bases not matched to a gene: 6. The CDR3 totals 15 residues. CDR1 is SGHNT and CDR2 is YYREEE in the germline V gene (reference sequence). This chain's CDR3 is CASSSTGAKYNEQFF. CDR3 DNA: TGTGCCAGCAGCTCGACAGGGGCGAAATACAATGAGCAGTTCTTC.

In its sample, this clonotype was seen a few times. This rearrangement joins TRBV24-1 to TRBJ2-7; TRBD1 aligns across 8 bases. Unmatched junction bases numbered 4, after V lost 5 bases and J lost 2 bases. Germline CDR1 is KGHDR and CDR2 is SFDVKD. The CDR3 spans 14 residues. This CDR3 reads CATSAGGQTYEQYF. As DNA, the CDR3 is TGTGCCACCAGTGCAGGGGGCCAAACCTACGAGCAGTACTTC.

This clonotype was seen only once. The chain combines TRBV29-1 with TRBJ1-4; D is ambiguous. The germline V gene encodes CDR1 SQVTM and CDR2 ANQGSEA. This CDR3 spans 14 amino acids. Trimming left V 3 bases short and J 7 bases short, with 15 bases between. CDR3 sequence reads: CSVDLDGDSEKLFF. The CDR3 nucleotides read TGCAGCGTTGACCTCGACGGTGACTCTGAAAAACTGTTTTTT.

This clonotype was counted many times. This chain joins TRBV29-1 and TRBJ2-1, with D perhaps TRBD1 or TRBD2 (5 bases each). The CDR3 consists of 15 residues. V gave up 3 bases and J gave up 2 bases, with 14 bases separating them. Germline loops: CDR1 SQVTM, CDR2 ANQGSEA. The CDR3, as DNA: TGCAGCGTTGACCTTTGGGACCCAGCCTACAATGAGCAGTTCTTC. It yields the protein CSVDLWDPAYNEQFF.

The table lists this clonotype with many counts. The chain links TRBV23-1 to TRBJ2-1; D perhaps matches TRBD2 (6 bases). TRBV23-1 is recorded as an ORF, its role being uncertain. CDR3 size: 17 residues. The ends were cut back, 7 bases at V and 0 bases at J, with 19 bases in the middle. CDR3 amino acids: CASTHPDRGSSYNEQFF. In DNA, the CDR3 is TGCGCCAGCACTCACCCGGACCGGGGGAGCTCCTACAATGAGCAGTTCTTC.

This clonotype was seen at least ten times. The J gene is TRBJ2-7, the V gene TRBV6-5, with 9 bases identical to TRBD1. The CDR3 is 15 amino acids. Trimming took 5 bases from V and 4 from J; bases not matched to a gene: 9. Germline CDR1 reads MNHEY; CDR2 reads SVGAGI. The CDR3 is CASSLTGGIGYEQYF. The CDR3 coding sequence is TGTGCCAGCAGTCTGACAGGGGGTATTGGGTACGAGCAGTACTTC.

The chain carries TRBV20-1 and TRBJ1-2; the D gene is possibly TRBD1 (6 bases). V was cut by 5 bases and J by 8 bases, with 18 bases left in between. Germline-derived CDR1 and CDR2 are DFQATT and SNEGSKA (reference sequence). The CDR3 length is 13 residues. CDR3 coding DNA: TGCAGTGCTCAGGTTACGGGGGCAGAGGGCTACACCTTC. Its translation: CSAQVTGAEGYTF.

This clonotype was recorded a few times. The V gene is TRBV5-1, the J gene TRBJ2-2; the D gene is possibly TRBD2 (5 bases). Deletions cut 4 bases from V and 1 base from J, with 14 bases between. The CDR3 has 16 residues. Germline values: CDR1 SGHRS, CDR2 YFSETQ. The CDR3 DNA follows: TGCGCCAGCAGCCCCGGGGAGCGGATGAACACCGGGGAGCTGTTTTTT. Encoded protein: CASSPGERMNTGELFF.